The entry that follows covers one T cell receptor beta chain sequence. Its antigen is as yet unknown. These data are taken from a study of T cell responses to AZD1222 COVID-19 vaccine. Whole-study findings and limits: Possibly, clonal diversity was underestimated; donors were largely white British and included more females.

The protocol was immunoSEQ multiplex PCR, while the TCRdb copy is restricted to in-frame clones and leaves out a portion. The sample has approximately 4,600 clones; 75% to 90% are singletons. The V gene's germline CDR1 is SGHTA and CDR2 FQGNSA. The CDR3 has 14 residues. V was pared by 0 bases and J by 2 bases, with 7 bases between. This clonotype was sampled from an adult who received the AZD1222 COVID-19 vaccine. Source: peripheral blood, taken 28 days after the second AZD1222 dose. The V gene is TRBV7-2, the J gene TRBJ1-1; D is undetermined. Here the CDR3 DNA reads TGTGCCAGCAGCTTAGCGGCAGGCAACACTGAAGCTTTCTTT. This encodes CASSLAAGNTEAFF.